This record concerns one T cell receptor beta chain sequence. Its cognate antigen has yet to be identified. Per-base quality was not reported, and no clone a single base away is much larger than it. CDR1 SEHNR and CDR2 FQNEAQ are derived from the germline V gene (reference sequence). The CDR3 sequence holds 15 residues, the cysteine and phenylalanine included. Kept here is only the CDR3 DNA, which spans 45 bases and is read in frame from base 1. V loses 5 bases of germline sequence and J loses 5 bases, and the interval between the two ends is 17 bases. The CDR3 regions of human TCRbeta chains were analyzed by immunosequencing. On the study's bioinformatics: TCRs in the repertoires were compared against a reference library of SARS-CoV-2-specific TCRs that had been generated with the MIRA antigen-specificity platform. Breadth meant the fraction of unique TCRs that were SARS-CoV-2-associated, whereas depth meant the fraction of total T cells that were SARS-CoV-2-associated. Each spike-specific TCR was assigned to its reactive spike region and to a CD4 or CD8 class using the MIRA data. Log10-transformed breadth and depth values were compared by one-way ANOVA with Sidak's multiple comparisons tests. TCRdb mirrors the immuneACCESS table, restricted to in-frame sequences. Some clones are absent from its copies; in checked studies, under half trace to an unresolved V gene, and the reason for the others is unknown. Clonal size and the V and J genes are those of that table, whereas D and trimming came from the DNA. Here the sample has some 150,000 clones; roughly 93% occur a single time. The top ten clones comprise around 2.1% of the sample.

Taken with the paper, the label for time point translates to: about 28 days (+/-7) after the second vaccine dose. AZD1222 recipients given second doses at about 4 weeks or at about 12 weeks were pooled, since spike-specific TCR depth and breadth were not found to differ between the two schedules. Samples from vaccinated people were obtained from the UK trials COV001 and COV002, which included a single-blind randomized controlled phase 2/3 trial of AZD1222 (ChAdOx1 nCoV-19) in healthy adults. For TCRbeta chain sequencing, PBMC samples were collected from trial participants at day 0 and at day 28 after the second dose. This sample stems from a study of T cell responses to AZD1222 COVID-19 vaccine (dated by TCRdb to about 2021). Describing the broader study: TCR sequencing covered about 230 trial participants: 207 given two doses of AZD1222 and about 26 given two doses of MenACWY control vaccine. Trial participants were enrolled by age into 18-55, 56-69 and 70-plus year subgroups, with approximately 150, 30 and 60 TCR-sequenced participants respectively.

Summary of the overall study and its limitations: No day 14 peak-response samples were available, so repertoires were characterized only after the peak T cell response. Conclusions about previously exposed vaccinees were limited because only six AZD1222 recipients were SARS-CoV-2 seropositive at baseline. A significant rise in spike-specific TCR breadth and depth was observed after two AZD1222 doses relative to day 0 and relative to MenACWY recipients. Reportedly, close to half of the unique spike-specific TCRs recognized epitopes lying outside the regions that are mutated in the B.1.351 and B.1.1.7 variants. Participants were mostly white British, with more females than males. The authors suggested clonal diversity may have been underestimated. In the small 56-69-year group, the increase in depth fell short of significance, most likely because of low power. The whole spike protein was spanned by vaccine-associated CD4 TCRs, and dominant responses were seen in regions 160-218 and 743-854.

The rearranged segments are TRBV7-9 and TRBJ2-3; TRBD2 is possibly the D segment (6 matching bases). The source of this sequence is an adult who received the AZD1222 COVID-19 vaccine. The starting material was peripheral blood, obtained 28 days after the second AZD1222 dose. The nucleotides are TGTGCCAGCAGCAGAACCGGGACTTCGGGAGATACGCAGTATTTT. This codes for CASSRTGTSGDTQYF.